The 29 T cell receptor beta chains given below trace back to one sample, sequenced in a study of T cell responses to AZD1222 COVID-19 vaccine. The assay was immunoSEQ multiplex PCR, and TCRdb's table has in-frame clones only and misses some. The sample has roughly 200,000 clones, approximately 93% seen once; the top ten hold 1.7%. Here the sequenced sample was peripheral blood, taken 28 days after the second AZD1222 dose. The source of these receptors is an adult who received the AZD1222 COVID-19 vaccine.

Here the CDR3 DNA reads TGTGCCACCAGTGATCCGCGGGGGGCTAACAATGAGCAGTTCTTC. Its translation: CATSDPRGANNEQFF. The V gene is TRBV24-1, the J gene TRBJ2-1, with 8 bases fitting TRBD2. This CDR3 region has 15 residues. The germline CDR1 and CDR2 sequences are KGHDR and SFDVKD. V gave up 3 bases and J gave up 5 bases; unmatched junction bases: 5.

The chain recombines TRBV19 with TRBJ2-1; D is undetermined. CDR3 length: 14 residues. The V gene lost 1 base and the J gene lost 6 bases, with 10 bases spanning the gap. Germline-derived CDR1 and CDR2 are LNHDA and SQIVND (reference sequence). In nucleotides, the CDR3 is TGTGCCAGTAGTATAGTACTGGGGTCCAATGAGCAGTTCTTC. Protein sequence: CASSIVLGSNEQFF.

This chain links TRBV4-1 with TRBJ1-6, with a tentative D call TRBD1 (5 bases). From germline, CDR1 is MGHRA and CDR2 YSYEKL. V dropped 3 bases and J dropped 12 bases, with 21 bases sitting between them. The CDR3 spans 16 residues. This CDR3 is CASSQVPSMGLGPLHF. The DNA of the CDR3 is TGCGCCAGCAGCCAGGTCCCCTCTATGGGGCTAGGACCCCTCCACTTT.

CDR3: CASSHYLNRGRGDTEAFF. DNA for the CDR3: TGTGCCAGCAGCCACTACCTTAACAGGGGGCGCGGGGACACTGAAGCTTTCTTT. The chain uses TRBV5-8 and TRBJ1-1; 9 bases map to TRBD1. The CDR3 is made up of 18 amino acids. The germline CDR1 and CDR2 sequences are SGHTS and YDEGEE. After removal of 4 bases from V and 3 bases from J, the junction contained 16 bases not matched to a gene.

The CDR3 reads CASSPRRGSTDTQYF. The DNA for the CDR3 is TGTGCCAGCAGCCCCCGGAGGGGGAGCACAGATACGCAGTATTTT. The chain links TRBV7-2 to TRBJ2-3; D may match TRBD1 or TRBD2 (6 bases each). V was shortened by 5 bases and J by 0 bases, with 12 bases between the two germline ends. Germline V gene sequence: CDR1 SGHTA, CDR2 FQGNSA. This CDR3 region has 15 residues.

Here the CDR3 DNA reads TGTGCCAGCAGCCGGAATGGGGGCTTGAACACCGGGGAGCTGTTTTTT. Its translation is CASSRNGGLNTGELFF. The J gene is TRBJ2-2, the V gene TRBV27, with D perhaps TRBD1 (6 bases). V lost 6 bases and J lost 1, with 15 bases in between. Looked up from germline, CDR1 is MNHEY and CDR2 is SMNVEV (reference sequence). The CDR3 covers 16 residues.

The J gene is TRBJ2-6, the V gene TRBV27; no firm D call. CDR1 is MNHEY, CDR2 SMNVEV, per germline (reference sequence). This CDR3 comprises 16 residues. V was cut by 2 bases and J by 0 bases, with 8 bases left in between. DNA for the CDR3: TGTGCCAGCAGTTTACGGCCATACTCTGGGGCCAACGTCCTGACTTTC. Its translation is CASSLRPYSGANVLTF.

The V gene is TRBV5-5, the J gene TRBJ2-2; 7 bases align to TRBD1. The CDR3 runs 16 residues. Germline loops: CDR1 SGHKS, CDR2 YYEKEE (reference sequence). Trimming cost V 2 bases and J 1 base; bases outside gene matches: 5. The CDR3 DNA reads TGTGCCAGCAGCTTCATAGGGGGCCTGAACACCGGGGAGCTGTTTTTT. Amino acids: CASSFIGGLNTGELFF.

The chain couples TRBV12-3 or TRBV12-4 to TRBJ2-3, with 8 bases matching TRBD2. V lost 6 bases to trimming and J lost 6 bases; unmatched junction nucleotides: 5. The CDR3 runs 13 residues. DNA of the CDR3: TGTGCCAGCAGGCGGGGGGCGGGTGATACGCAGTATTTT. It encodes CASRRGAGDTQYF.

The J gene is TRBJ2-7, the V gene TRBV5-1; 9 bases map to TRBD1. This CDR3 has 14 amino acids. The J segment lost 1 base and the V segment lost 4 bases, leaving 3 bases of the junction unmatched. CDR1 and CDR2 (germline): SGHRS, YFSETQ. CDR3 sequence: CASSDRGSSYEQYF. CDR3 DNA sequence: TGCGCCAGCAGCGACAGGGGGTCTTCCTACGAGCAGTACTTC.

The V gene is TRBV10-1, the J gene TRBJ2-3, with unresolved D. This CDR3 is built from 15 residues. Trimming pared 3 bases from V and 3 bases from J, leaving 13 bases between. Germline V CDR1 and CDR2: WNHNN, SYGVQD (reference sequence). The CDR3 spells CASSEISGLTDTQYF. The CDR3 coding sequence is TGCGCCAGCAGTGAAATCTCCGGGTTAACAGATACGCAGTATTTT.

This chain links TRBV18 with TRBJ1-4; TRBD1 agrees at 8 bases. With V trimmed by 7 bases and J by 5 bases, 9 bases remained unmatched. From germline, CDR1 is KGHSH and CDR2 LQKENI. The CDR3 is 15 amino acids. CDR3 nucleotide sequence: TGTGCCAGCTTCATCGGACAGGGAGTGAATGAAAAACTGTTTTTT. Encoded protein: CASFIGQGVNEKLFF.

The chain's CDR3 is CASSLWDPQRDTQYF. The CDR3 region has the DNA TGTGCCAGCAGTTTATGGGACCCGCAAAGGGATACGCAGTATTTT. J is TRBJ2-3 and V is TRBV27; possibly TRBD1 or TRBD2 for D (5 bases each). V was pared by 1 base and J by 6 bases, with 14 bases between. The germline CDR1 and CDR2 sequences are MNHEY and SMNVEV (reference sequence). The CDR3 loop spans 15 amino acids.

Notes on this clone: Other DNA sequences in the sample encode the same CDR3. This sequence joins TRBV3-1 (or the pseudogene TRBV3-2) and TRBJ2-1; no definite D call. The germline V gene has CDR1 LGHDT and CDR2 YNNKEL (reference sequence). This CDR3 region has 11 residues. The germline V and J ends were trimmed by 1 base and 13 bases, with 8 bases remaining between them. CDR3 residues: CASSQVGEQFF. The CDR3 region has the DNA TGTGCCAGCAGCCAAGTGGGTGAACAGTTCTTC.

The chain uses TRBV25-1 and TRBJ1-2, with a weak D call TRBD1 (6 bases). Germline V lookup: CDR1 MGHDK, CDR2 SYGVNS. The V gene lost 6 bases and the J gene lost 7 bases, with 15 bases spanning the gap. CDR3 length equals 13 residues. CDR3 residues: CASRRPGAGGYTF. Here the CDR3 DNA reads TGTGCCAGCAGACGGCCAGGGGCTGGTGGCTACACCTTC.

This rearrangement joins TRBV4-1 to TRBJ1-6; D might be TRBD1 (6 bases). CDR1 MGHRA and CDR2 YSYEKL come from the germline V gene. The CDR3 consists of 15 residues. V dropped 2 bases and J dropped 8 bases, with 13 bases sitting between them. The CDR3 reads CASSQRQGQDSPLHF. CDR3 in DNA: TGCGCCAGCAGCCAAAGGCAGGGGCAGGATTCACCCCTCCACTTT.

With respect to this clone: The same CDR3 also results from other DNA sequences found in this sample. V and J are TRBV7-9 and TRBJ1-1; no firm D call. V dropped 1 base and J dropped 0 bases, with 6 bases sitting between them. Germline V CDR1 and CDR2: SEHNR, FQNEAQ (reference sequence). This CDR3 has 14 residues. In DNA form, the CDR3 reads TGTGCCAGCAGCTTAGGGCAGCTGAACACTGAAGCTTTCTTT. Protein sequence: CASSLGQLNTEAFF.

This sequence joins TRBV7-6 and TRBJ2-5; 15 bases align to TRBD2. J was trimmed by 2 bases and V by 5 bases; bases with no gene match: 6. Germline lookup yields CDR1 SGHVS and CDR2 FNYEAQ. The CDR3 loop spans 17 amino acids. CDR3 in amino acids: CASSPEGLAGGQETQYF. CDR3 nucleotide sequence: TGTGCCAGCAGCCCAGAGGGACTAGCGGGGGGTCAAGAGACCCAGTACTTC.

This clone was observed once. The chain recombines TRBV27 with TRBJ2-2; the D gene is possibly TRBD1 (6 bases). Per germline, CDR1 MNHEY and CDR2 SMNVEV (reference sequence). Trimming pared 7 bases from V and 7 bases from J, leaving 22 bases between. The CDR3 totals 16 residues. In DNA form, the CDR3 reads TGTGCCAGCAACCGTAAAGCCCGCACAGGGAACGGGGAGCTGTTTTTT. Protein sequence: CASNRKARTGNGELFF.

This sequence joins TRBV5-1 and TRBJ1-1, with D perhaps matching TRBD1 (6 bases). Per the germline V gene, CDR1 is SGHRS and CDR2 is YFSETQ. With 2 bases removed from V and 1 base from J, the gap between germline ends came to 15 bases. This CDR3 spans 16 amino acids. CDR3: CASSLQPQGSNTEAFF. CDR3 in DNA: TGCGCCAGCAGCTTACAACCCCAGGGGTCGAACACTGAAGCTTTCTTT.

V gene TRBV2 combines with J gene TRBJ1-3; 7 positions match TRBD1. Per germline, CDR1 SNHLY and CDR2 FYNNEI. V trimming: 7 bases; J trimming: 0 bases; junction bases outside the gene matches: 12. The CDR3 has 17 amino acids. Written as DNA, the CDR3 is TGTGCCAGCAAGGCTATGACAGGGATGAGCTCTGGAAACACCATATATTTT. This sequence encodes CASKAMTGMSSGNTIYF.

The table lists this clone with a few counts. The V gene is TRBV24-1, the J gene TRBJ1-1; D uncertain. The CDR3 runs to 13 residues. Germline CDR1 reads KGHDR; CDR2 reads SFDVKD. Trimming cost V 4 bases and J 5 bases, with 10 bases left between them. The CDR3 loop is CATSDSGGTEAFF. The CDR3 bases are TGTGCCACCAGTGACTCCGGTGGGACTGAAGCTTTCTTT.

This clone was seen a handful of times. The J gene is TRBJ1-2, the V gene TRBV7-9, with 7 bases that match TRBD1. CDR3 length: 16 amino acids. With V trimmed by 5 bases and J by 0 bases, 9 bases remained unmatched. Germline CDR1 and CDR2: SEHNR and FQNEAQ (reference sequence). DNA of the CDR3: TGTGCCAGCAGCCCCCCCGGGACAGCAACTAACTATGGCTACACCTTC. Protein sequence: CASSPPGTATNYGYTF.

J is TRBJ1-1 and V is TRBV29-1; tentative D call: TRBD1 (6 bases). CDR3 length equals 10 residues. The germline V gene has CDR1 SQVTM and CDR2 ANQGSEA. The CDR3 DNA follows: TGCACCGTAGGGGGCACTGAAGCTTTCTTT. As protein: CTVGGTEAFF.

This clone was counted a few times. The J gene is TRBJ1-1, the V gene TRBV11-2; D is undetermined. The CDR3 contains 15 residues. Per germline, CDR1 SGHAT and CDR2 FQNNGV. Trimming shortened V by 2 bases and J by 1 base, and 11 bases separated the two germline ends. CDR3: CASSLRLTGNTEAFF. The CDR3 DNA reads TGTGCCAGCAGCTTACGGTTGACCGGGAACACTGAAGCTTTCTTT.

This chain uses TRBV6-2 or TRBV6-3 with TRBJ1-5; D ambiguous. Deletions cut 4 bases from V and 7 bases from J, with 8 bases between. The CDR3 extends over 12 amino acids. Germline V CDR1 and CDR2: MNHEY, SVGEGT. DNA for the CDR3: TGTGCCAGCAGTTTTGAGGAACAGCCCCAGCATTTT. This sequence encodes CASSFEEQPQHF.

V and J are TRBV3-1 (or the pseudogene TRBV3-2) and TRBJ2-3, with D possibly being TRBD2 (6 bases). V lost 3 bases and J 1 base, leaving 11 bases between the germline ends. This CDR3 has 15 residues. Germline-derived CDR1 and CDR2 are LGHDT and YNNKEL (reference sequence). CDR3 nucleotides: TGTGCCAGCAGCCATATGGGGGGACGCACAGATACGCAGTATTTT. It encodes CASSHMGGRTDTQYF.

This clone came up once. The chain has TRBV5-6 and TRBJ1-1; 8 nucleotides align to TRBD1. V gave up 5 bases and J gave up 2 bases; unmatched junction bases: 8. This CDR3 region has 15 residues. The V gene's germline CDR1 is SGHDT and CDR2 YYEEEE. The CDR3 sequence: CASRRWTGINTEAFF. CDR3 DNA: TGTGCCAGCAGGCGTTGGACAGGGATAAACACTGAAGCTTTCTTT.

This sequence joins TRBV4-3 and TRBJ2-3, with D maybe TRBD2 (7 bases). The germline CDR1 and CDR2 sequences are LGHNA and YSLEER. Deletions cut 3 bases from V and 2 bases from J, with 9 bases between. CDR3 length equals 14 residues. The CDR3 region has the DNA TGCGCCAGCAGCCACGGGGGGCCCACAGATACGCAGTATTTT. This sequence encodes CASSHGGPTDTQYF.